The 9 T cell receptor beta chains listed next were all sequenced from one sample in a study of CD8+ T cells in alopecia areata. cDNA serving as the sequencing template came from extracted, reverse transcribed RNA. The repertoire was sequenced with immunoSEQ multiplex PCR; TCRdb's copy has only in-frame clones and lacks some. The table has roughly 200,000 clones, about 60% seen once. Described treatment: oral pan-JAK inhibitor, 5-10 mg twice daily. The input for sequencing was CD8+ T cells sorted from blood, taken at week 24, from a patient treated with tofacitinib. The origin of the receptors is a human donor with alopecia areata.

This chain links TRBV7-6 with TRBJ2-1; 12 bases are shared with TRBD2. This CDR3 comprises 14 residues. The trim removed 5 bases at V and 10 bases at J, leaving 6 bases unmatched. Germline V lookup: CDR1 SGHVS, CDR2 FNYEAQ. This CDR3 is CASSPRTSGVEQFF. The CDR3 DNA follows: TGTGCCAGCAGCCCCCGGACTAGCGGGGTAGAGCAGTTCTTC.

This chain connects TRBV15 to TRBJ2-6; D unresolved. The V gene's germline CDR1 is LNHNV and CDR2 YYDKDF (reference sequence). This CDR3 is built from 13 residues. With 3 bases removed from V and 3 bases from J, the gap between germline ends came to 3 bases. CDR3 bases: TGTGCCACCAGCAGCTTTGGGGCCAACGTCCTGACTTTC. This gives the protein CATSSFGANVLTF.

CDR3 sequence (DNA): TGTGCCAGCCGCTCTAGCTCTGGGGCCAACGTCCTGACTTTC. Residues: CASRSSSGANVLTF. This chain connects TRBV19 to TRBJ2-6; no clear D. The CDR3 has 14 residues. Per the germline V gene, CDR1 is LNHDA and CDR2 is SQIVND (reference sequence). V dropped 9 bases and J dropped 0 bases, with 9 bases sitting between them.

The CDR3 loop reads CSVEDPARSGYEQYF. Written as DNA, the CDR3 is TGCAGCGTTGAAGATCCGGCGCGTTCGGGCTACGAGCAGTACTTC. The gene calls are TRBV29-1 and TRBJ2-7; D is unclear. Germline CDR1 reads SQVTM; CDR2 reads ANQGSEA. Deletions cut 0 bases from V and 3 bases from J, with 15 bases between. CDR3 length equals 15 residues.

This clone was seen only a few times. The chain uses TRBV2 and TRBJ2-7, with 8 bases lining up with TRBD1. Germline V lookup: CDR1 SNHLY, CDR2 FYNNEI. This CDR3 contains 15 residues. Trimming removed 2 bases from V and 5 bases from J; junction bases left unmatched: 8. Here the CDR3 reads CASSETGGYSHEQYF. In DNA, the CDR3 is TGTGCCAGCAGTGAAACAGGGGGATATTCTCACGAGCAGTACTTC.

V usage is TRBV2 and J usage is TRBJ2-1; 9 positions agree with TRBD2. CDR1 SNHLY and CDR2 FYNNEI come from the germline V gene. CDR3 size: 15 residues. Trimming removed 6 bases from V and 4 bases from J; junction bases left unmatched: 7. The CDR3 DNA reads as TGTGCCAGCAGGACGGGACTAGCTACTTACAATGAGCAGTTCTTC. It encodes CASRTGLATYNEQFF. The whole variable domain, filled in from reference TRBV2 and TRBJ2-1, reads EPEVTQTPSHQVTQMGQEVILRCVPISNHLYFYWYRQILGQKVEFLVSFYNNEISEKSEIFDDQFSVERPDGSNFTLKIRSTKLEDSAMYFCASRTGLATYNEQFFGPGTRLTVL.

The chain carries TRBV19 and TRBJ2-7; TRBD2 aligns across 7 bases. The CDR3 contains 15 residues. Trimming took 5 bases from V and 0 from J; bases not matched to a gene: 7. CDR1 is LNHDA and CDR2 is SQIVND in the germline V gene (reference sequence). Written as DNA, the CDR3 is TGTGCCAGTAGTGCACCGGGACTACCCTCCTACGAGCAGTACTTC. It is translated as CASSAPGLPSYEQYF.

This clone was found a few times. Other DNA sequences of this sample code for an identical CDR3. The chain joins TRBV29-1 to TRBJ2-7; tentatively, D is TRBD1 or TRBD2 (5 bases each). The germline CDR1 and CDR2 sequences are SQVTM and ANQGSEA. Trimming removed 6 bases at V and 2 bases at J, with 5 bases between. This CDR3 region has 10 residues. This chain's CDR3 is CSVGAYEQYF. The DNA of the CDR3 is TGCAGCGTGGGGGCCTACGAGCAGTACTTC.

The chain couples TRBV2 to TRBJ2-1; 8 bases fit TRBD2. Germline CDR1 is SNHLY and CDR2 is FYNNEI. The CDR3 contains 13 residues. Trimming cost V 8 bases and J 3 bases; bases outside gene matches: 3. Here the CDR3 reads CASSTSDYNEQFF. In DNA form, the CDR3 reads TGTGCCAGCTCGACTAGCGACTACAATGAGCAGTTCTTC.